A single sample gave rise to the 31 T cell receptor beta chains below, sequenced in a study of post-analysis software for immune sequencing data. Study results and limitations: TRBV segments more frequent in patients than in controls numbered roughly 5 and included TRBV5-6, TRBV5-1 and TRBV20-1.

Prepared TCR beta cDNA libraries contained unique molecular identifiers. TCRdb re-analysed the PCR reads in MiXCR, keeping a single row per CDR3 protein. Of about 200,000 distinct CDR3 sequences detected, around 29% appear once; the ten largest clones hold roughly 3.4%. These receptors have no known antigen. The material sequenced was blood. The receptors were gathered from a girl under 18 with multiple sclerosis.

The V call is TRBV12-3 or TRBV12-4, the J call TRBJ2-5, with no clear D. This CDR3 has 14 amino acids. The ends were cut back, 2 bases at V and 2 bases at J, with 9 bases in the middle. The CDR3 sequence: CASSLLSIQETQYF. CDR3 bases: TGTGCCAGCAGTTTACTTTCCATACAAGAGACCCAGTACTTC.

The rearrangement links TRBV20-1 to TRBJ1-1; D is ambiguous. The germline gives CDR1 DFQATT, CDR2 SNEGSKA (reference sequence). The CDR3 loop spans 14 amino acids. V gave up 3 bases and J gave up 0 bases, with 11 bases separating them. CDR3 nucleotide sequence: TGCAGTGCTAGGTTAGGACTGATGAACACTGAAGCTTTCTTT. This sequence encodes CSARLGLMNTEAFF.

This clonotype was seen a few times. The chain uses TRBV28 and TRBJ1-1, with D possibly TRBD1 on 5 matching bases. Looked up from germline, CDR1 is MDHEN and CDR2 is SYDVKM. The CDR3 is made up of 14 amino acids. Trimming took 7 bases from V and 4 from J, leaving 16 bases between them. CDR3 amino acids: CASTDPGLSTEAFF. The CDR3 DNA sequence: TGTGCCAGCACCGACCCGGGACTTTCCACTGAAGCTTTCTTT.

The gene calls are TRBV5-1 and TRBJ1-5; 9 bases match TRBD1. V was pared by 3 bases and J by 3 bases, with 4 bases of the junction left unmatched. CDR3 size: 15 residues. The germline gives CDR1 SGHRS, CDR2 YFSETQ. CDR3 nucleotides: TGCGCCAGCAGCTGGGACAGGGCAACCAATCAGCCCCAGCATTTT. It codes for CASSWDRATNQPQHF.

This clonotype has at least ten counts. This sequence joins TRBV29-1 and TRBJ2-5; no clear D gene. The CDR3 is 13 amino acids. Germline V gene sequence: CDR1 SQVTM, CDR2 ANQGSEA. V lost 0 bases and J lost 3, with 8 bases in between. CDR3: CSVEEPGEETQYF. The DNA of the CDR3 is TGCAGCGTTGAAGAGCCCGGTGAAGAGACCCAGTACTTC. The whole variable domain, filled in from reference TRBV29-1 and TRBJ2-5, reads SAVISQKPSRDICQRGTSLTIQCQVDSQVTMMFWYRQQPGQSLTLIATANQGSEATYESGFVIDKFPISRPNLTFSTLTVSNMSPEDSSIYLCSVEEPGEETQYFGPGTRLLVL.

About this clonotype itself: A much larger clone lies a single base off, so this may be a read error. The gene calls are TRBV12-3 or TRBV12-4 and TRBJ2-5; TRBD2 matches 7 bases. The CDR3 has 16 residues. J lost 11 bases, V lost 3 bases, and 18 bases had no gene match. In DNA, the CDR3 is TGTGCCAGCAGTTTTCCGTTGGGAGGGCTATACAATGAGCAGTACTTC. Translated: CASSFPLGGLYNEQYF.

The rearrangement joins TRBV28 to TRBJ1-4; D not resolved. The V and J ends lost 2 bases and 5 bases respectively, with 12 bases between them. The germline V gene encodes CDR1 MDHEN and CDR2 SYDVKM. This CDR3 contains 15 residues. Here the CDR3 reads CASSLGRLENEKLFF. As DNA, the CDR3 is TGTGCCAGCAGTTTAGGGAGACTGGAAAATGAAAAACTGTTTTTT.

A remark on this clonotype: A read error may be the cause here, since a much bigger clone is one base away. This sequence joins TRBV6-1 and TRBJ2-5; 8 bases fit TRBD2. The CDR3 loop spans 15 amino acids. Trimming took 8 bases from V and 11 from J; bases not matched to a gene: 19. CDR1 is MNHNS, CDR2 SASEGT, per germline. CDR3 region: CASGGRGGRRYGQYF. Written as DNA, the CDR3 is TGTGCCAGCGGAGGTCGGGGGGGTAGACGATACGGGCAGTACTTC.

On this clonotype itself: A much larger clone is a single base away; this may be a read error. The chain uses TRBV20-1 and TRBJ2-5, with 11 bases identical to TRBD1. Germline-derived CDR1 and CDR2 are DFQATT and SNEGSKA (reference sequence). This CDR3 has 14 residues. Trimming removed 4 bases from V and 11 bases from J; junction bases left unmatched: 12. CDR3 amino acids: CSANRDRGYYGQYF. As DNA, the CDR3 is TGCAGTGCTAACCGGGACAGGGGGTACTACGGGCAGTACTTC.

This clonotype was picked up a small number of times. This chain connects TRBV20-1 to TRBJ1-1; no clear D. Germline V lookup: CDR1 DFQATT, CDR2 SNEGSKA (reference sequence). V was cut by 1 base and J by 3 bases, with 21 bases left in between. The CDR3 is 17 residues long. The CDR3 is CSARVLKPRDIDTEAFF. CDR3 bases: TGCAGTGCTAGAGTCCTCAAACCCCGGGATATAGACACTGAAGCTTTCTTT.

The CDR3 sequence is CASSTIQGALGETQYF. For the CDR3, the DNA is TGTGCCAGCAGTACGATACAGGGGGCGCTGGGAGAGACCCAGTACTTC. The chain is built from TRBV28 and TRBJ2-5, with 9 bases aligning to TRBD1. The CDR3 loop spans 16 amino acids. Germline CDR1 reads MDHEN; CDR2 reads SYDVKM. V trimming: 5 bases; J trimming: 4 bases; junction bases outside the gene matches: 11.

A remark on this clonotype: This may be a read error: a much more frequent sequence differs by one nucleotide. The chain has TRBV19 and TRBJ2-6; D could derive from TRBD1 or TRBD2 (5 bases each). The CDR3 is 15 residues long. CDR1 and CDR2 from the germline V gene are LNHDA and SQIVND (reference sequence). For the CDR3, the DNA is TGTGCCAGTAGTTCCGACCCGGCCGGGGCCAACGTCCCGACTTTC. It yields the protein CASSSDPAGANVPTF.

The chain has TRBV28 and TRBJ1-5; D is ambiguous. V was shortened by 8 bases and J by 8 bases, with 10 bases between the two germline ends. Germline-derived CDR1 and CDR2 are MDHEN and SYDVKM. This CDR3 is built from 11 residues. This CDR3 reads CASGDREPQHF. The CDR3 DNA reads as TGTGCCAGCGGGGATCGGGAGCCCCAGCATTTT.

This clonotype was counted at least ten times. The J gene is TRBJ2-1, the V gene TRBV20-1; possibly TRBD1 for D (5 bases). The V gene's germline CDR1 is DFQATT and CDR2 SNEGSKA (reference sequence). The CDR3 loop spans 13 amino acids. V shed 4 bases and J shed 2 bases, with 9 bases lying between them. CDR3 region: CSAIFRAYNEQFF. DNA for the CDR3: TGCAGTGCTATTTTCAGGGCCTACAATGAGCAGTTCTTC.

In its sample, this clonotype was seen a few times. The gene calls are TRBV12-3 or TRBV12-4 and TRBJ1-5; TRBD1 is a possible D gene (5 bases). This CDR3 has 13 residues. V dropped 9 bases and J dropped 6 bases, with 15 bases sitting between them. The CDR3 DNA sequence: TGTGCCAGTAGATCAGATGGGGGTCAGCCCCAGCATTTT. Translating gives CASRSDGGQPQHF.

The CDR3 sequence is CASSYSIAGGRDNEQFF. Written as DNA, the CDR3 is TGTGCCAGCAGTTACTCGATCGCGGGCGGGCGGGACAATGAGCAGTTCTTC. The V gene is TRBV6-8, the J gene TRBJ2-1, with TRBD2 as a possible D gene (5 bases). The CDR3 consists of 17 residues. The V end lost 0 bases, the J end lost 5 bases, and 17 bases lay between the germline ends. Germline CDR1 is MNHGY and CDR2 is SAAAGT.

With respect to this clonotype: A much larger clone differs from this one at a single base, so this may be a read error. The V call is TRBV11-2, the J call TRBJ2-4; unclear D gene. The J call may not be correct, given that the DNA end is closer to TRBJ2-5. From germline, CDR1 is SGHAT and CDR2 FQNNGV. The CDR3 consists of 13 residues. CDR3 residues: CASSIGLQGTQYF. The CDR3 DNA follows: TGTGCCAGCAGCATAGGTCTCCAAGGGACCCAGTACTTC.

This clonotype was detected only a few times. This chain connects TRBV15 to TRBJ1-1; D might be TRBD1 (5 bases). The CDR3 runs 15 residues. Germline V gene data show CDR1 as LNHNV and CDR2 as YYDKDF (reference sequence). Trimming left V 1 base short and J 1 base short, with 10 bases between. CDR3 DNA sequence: TGTGCCACCAGCAGAGGAGGCAGGGAGAACACTGAAGCTTTCTTT. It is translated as CATSRGGRENTEAFF.

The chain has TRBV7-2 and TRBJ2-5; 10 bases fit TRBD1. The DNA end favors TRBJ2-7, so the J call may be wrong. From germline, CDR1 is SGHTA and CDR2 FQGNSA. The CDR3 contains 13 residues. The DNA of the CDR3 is TGTGCCAGCAGCCCGGGGACAGGGGCCGAGCAGTACTTC. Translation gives CASSPGTGAEQYF.

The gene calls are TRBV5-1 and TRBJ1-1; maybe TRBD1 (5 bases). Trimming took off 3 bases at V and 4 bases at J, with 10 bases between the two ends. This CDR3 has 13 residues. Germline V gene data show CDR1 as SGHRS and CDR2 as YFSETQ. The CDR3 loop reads CASSSGGGTEAFF. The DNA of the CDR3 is TGCGCCAGCAGCTCGGGGGGAGGCACTGAAGCTTTCTTT.

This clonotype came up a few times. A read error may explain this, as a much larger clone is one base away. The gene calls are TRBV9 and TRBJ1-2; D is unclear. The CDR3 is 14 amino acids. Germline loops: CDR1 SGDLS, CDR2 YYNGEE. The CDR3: CTSSVGSANYGYTF. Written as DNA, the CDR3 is TGTACCAGCAGCGTAGGTTCCGCTAACTATGGCTACACCTTC.

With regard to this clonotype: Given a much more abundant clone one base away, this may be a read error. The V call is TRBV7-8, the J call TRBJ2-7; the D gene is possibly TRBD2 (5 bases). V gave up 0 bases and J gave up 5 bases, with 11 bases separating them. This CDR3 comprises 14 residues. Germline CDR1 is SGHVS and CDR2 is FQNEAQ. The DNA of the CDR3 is TGTGCCAGCAGCTTAGCCCGGGGAAGGGACGAGCAGTACTTC. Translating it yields CASSLARGRDEQYF.

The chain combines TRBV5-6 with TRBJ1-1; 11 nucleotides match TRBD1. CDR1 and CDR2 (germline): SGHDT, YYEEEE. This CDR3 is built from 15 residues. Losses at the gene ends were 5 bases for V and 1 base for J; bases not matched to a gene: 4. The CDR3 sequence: CASSPGQGGNTEAFF. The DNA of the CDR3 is TGTGCCAGCAGTCCGGGACAGGGGGGGAACACTGAAGCTTTCTTT.

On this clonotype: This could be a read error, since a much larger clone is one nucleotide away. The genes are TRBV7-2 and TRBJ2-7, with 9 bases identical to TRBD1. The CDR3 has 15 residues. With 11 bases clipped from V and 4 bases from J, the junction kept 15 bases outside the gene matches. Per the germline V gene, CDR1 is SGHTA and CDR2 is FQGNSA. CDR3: CAGNKGGQGGYEQYF. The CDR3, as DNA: TGTGCCGGCAACAAAGGGGGACAGGGTGGTTACGAGCAGTACTTC.

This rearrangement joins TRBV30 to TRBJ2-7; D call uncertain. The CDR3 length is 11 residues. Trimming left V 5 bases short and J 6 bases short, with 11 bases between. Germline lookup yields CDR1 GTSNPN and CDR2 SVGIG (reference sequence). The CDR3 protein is CAWGVTSEQYF. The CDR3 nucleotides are TGTGCCTGGGGGGTGACGTCCGAGCAGTACTTC.

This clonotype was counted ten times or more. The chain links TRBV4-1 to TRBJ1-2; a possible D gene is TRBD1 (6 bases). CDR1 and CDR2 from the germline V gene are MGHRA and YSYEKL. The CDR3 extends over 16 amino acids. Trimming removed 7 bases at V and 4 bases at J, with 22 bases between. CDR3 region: CASTELVGGRVYGYTF. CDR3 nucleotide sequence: TGCGCCAGCACCGAGCTTGTGGGGGGCAGGGTCTATGGCTACACCTTC.

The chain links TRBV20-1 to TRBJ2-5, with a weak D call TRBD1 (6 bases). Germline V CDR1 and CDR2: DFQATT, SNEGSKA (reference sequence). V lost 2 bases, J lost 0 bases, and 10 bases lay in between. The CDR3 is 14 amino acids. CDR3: CSARRTEYQETQYF. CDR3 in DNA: TGCAGTGCTAGACGGACAGAATACCAAGAGACCCAGTACTTC.

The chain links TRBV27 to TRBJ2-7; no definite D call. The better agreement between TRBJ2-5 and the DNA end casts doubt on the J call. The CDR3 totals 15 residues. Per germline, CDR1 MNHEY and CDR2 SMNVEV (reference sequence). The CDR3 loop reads CASSLSHASKETQYF. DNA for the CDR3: TGTGCCAGCAGTTTATCGCACGCAAGCAAAGAGACCCAGTACTTC.

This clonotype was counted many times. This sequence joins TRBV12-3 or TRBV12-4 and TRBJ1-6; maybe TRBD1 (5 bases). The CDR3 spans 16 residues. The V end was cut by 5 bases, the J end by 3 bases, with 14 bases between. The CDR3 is CASSGDPLGYNSPLHF. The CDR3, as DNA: TGTGCCAGCAGTGGGGACCCATTGGGCTATAATTCACCCCTCCACTTT.

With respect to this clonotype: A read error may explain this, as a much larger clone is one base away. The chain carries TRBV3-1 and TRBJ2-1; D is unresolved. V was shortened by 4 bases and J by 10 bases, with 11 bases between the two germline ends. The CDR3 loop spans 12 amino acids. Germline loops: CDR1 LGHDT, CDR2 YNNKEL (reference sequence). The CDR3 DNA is TGTGCCAGCAGCCTACGGATAGGCGAGCAGTTCTTC. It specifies CASSLRIGEQFF.

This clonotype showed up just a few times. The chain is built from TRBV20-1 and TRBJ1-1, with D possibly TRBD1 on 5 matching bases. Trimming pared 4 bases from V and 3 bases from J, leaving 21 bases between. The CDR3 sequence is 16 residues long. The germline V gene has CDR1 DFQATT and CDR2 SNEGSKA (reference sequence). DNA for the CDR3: TGCAGTGCTAATCCATCAAAGGGGATTACGTACACTGAAGCTTTCTTT. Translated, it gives CSANPSKGITYTEAFF.